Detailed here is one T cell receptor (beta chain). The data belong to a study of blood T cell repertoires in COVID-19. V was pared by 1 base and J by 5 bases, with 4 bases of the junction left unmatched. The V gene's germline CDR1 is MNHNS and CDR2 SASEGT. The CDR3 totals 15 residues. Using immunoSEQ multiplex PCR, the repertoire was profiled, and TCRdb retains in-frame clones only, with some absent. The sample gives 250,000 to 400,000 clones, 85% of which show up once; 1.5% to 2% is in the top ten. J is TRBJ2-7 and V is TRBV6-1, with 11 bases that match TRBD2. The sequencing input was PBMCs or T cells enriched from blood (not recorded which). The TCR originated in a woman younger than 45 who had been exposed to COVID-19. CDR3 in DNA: TGTGCCAGCAGTGAAGGTTTAGCGGGAGGGAACGAGCAGTACTTC. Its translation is CASSEGLAGGNEQYF.